This TCR beta chain was sequenced in a study of blood T cell repertoires in COVID-19. The overall study: Whether acute or convalescent, the COVID-19 samples came from the United States, Italy and Spain. PBMCs, B-cell-depleted T cells, or T cells provided the cDNA or gDNA that made up the material.

Authors' data handling: Cell counts per sample came from amplifying reference gene primers. The method was immunoSEQ multiplex PCR; TCRdb's version includes in-frame clones alone and lacks a portion of them. V and J calls and clone size come straight from that table; D and trimming were deduced from the DNA. The profile shows some 250,000 clones, more than 75% of them singletons. Germline V gene data show CDR1 as SGHTA and CDR2 as FQGTGA. V lost 5 bases, J lost 9 bases, and 5 bases lay in between. This CDR3 is built from 10 residues. This clone was detected a few times. The sequence derives from a woman in her forties who had recovered from COVID-19. The sample taken for sequencing was peripheral blood. The chain employs TRBV7-3 and TRBJ1-5; no reliable D call. CDR3 nucleotides: TGTGCCAGCAGCCCCCGGCCCCAGCATTTT. It is translated as CASSPRPQHF.